These T cell receptor beta chains were read from a single sample in a study of shared clonotypes between healthy human individuals. Profiled with immunoSEQ multiplex PCR; TCRdb holds only in-frame clones, not every one. The sample consists of 750,000 to 1,000,000 clones, over 90% of them appearing once. The sample was naive CD8+ T cells sorted from blood. These receptors were obtained from a man aged 25 to 40 in good health. The CDR3 runs from the conserved cysteine through the conserved F or W. D genes are given only for firm matches. Clone size is stated in some rows and not others, as once, few, many or a class when expanded.

j_call	d_call	clone_size	v_call	cdr3_nt	cdr3_aa
TRBJ1-2	TRBD1	-	TRBV7-8	TGTGCCAGCAGCTTGCACCGGGACAGGGGGACGCCGACCGACTATGGCTACACCTTC	CASSLHRDRGTPTDYGYTF
TRBJ1-1	-	-	TRBV10-3	TGTGCCATCAGTGAAGGAGCGAACACTGAAGCTTTCTTT	CAISEGANTEAFF
TRBJ2-1	TRBD2	-	TRBV19	TGTGCCAGTAGTATACGGGCACTAGCGGGAGCAAGCTCCTACAATGAGCAGTTCTTC	CASSIRALAGASSYNEQFF
TRBJ2-7	-	once	TRBV29-1	TGCAGCGTTTTAAAGGGCTACGAGCAGTACTTC	CSVLKGYEQYF
TRBJ2-3	TRBD2	once	TRBV29-1	TGCAGCGTTGAATCTATTAGCGGGAGCACAGATACGCAGTATTTT	CSVESISGSTDTQYF
TRBJ1-2	-	-	TRBV27	TGTGCCAGCAGTTCCCAGGAATTAGCGGCTTTAGGCTATGGCTACACCTTC	CASSSQELAALGYGYTF
TRBJ1-1	-	-	TRBV4-2	TGTGCCAGCAGCCAAGATTGGCGGGGGACCGGGATGAACACTGAAGCTTTCTTT	CASSQDWRGTGMNTEAFF
TRBJ1-2	-	-	TRBV29-1	TGCAGCGCTCTCAGGGGTTCGGCGGGTGGCTACACCTTC	CSALRGSAGGYTF
TRBJ2-1	-	few	TRBV4-1	TGCGCCAGCAGCCAACCGGTCCCCCAGGGGCATCGGGATGAGCAGTTCTTC	CASSQPVPQGHRDEQFF
TRBJ1-1	-	-	TRBV5-1	TGCGCCAGCAGCCGTTTGTCAGGCGCGACTGAAGCTTTCTTT	CASSRLSGATEAFF
TRBJ2-3	TRBD2	-	TRBV11-3	TGTGCCAGCAGCCCCGAAGGGCGGGAGGTGCCGATAGATACGCAGTATTTT	CASSPEGREVPIDTQYF
TRBJ1-1	-	-	TRBV15	TGTGCCACCAGCAGATGGGTAGACATGAACACTGAAGCTTTCTTT	CATSRWVDMNTEAFF
TRBJ2-5	TRBD2	-	TRBV9	TGTGCCAGCAGCGTGTTGGGCGGGAGGCCCGAAGAGACCCAGTACTTC	CASSVLGGRPEETQYF
TRBJ1-1	-	-	TRBV19	TGTGCCAGTAGTATAGACCGTCGAGGGCCTGAAGCTTTCTTT	CASSIDRRGPEAFF
TRBJ1-1	-	-	TRBV20-1	TGCAGTGCTAGGGCCAGTAATGAAGCTTTCTTT	CSARASNEAFF
TRBJ2-1	-	-	TRBV7-9	TGTGCCAGCAGCTTAAGGGCGGGAAGCTATGGTGAGCAGTTCTTC	CASSLRAGSYGEQFF
TRBJ2-5	-	-	TRBV11-2	TGTGCCAGCCACAGGGTCGGAGAGACCCAGTACTTC	CASHRVGETQYF
TRBJ1-2	-	-	TRBV4-1	TGCGCCAGCAGCCAAGGAACCGGGATAGGGGGCTACACCTTC	CASSQGTGIGGYTF
TRBJ2-1	-	-	TRBV27	TGTGCCAGCAGTGCCTACCCGAGCTCCTACAATGAGCAGTTCTTC	CASSAYPSSYNEQFF
TRBJ2-7	-	once	TRBV7-3	TGTGCCAGCAGCTTGGGGCCTACGGGAGTATACGAGCAGTACTTC	CASSLGPTGVYEQYF
TRBJ2-3	TRBD1	-	TRBV7-3	TGTGCCAGCAGCTTACAGGGGGCTCGGGATACGCAGTATTTT	CASSLQGARDTQYF
TRBJ2-7	TRBD2	-	TRBV9	TGTGCCAGCAGCTCCTGGGGACTAGCGACCTACGAGCAGTACTTC	CASSSWGLATYEQYF
TRBJ2-3	-	once	TRBV10-3	TGTGCCATCAGTGAGTCGATGGACTTTGATACGCAGTATTTT	CAISESMDFDTQYF
TRBJ2-2	-	-	TRBV27	TGTGCCAGCAGTCTAATAAGGGAGTACACCGGGGAGCTGTTTTTT	CASSLIREYTGELFF
TRBJ2-2	-	-	TRBV7-9	TGTGCCAGCAGCTTAGTGGGAGGCGGGGAGCTGTTTTTT	CASSLVGGGELFF
TRBJ2-1	-	-	TRBV19	TGTGCCAGTGGCAGTCATAGGGACTACAATGAGCAGTTCTTC	CASGSHRDYNEQFF
TRBJ2-3	-	-	TRBV7-9	TGTGCCAGCAGCTTAACTAGCACAAGCACAGATACGCAGTATTTT	CASSLTSTSTDTQYF
TRBJ2-5	TRBD2	-	TRBV29-1	TGCAGCGTTCCGACTAGCGGGACAGAGACCCAGTACTTC	CSVPTSGTETQYF
TRBJ1-2	TRBD1	-	TRBV7-9	TGTGCCAGCAGCCCATCCGTGGGGACAGGGACTTTTTATGGCTACACCTTC	CASSPSVGTGTFYGYTF
TRBJ2-7	TRBD2	few	TRBV5-6	TGTGCCAGCAGCTTCGGACTAGCGGGACTTAGCTCCTACGAGCAGTACTTC	CASSFGLAGLSSYEQYF
TRBJ2-1	-	-	TRBV5-4	TGTGCCAGCAGCTTGGTCTTAGCAAATGAGCAGTTCTTC	CASSLVLANEQFF
TRBJ1-5	-	-	TRBV27	TGTGCCAGCAGTGCAGGGAGACAGCCCCAGCATTTT	CASSAGRQPQHF
TRBJ2-3	TRBD2	-	TRBV7-3	TGTGCCAGCAGCTTGTTGGGAGGGCCCGCAGATACGCAGTATTTT	CASSLLGGPADTQYF
TRBJ2-7	TRBD1	-	TRBV10-3	TGTGCCATCAAAGCCGGGACAGAGAGCTACGAGCAGTACTTC	CAIKAGTESYEQYF
TRBJ2-7	TRBD1	-	TRBV5-1	TGCGCCAGCAGCCGAGGAACAGGGGGCCATTCCTACGAGCAGTACTTC	CASSRGTGGHSYEQYF
TRBJ2-1	TRBD1	-	TRBV7-9	TGTGCCAGCAGCTCCGGGTCAGGGGGTAATGAGCAGTTCTTC	CASSSGSGGNEQFF
TRBJ2-1	TRBD2	-	TRBV28	TGTGCCAGCAAAATTGCGACTAGCGGCTTCTACAATGAGCAGTTCTTC	CASKIATSGFYNEQFF
TRBJ2-7	-	-	TRBV9	TGTGCCAGCAGTCCTACTGGAAGCTACGAGCAGTACTTC	CASSPTGSYEQYF
TRBJ2-5	TRBD2	-	TRBV7-2	TGTGCCAGCAGCCTTAGCGGGAGGCTCTTAGAGACCCAGTACTTC	CASSLSGRLLETQYF
TRBJ2-2	-	-	TRBV4-1	TGCGCCAGCAGCCAAGTTGGATCTGGCACCGGGGAGCTGTTTTTT	CASSQVGSGTGELFF
TRBJ2-1	TRBD1	-	TRBV27	TGTGCCAGCAGTTCGACCCAGGGGGCTATAACCTACAATGAGCAGTTCTTC	CASSSTQGAITYNEQFF
TRBJ1-2	-	-	TRBV5-4	TGTGCCAGCAGCTTCCGTGGGGCGGGCTATGGCTACACCTTC	CASSFRGAGYGYTF
TRBJ1-5	-	once	TRBV6-5	TGTGCCAGCAGCCCTTTCAGGGGAGATAATCAGCCCCAGCATTTT	CASSPFRGDNQPQHF
TRBJ1-3	-	-	TRBV5-6	TGTGCCAGCAGCTTGGCAGGAGGCAGCTTTGGGAACACCATATATTTT	CASSLAGGSFGNTIYF
TRBJ2-1	TRBD1	once	TRBV27	TGTGCCAGCAGTTTACCCGACCGGACAGGTCGGAGCTCCTACAATGAGCAGTTCTTC	CASSLPDRTGRSSYNEQFF
TRBJ2-1	TRBD2	-	TRBV5-4	TGTGCCAGCAGCGTCACTAGCGGGAGTTACAATGAGCAGTTCTTC	CASSVTSGSYNEQFF
TRBJ2-7	TRBD1	-	TRBV10-3	TGTGCCATCAGTGAAACTGGACAGGCTGACTCCTACGAGCAGTACTTC	CAISETGQADSYEQYF
TRBJ2-6	-	-	TRBV28	TGTGCCAGCTTAATGGAAGGGGCCAACGTCCTGACTTTC	CASLMEGANVLTF
TRBJ2-3	TRBD2	-	TRBV7-7	TGTGCCAGCAGCGTAGGACTCCGGGGGGCGCAGTATTTT	CASSVGLRGAQYF
TRBJ2-6	-	few	TRBV28	TGTGCCAGCAGTTTTCAGCCGGTCTCTGGGGCCAACGTCCTGACTTTC	CASSFQPVSGANVLTF
TRBJ2-2	-	-	TRBV29-1	TGCAGCGTTCACAGCTGGAACACCGGGGAGCTGTTTTTT	CSVHSWNTGELFF
TRBJ1-5	-	once	TRBV6-6	TGTGCCAGCAGTCACCACGGAGAGACCAATCAGCCCCAGCATTTT	CASSHHGETNQPQHF
TRBJ2-1	TRBD2	once	TRBV5-1	TGCGCCAGCAGCGGGAAGCGGGAGAGGGGGGACAATGAGCAGTTCTTC	CASSGKRERGDNEQFF
TRBJ2-5	TRBD1	-	TRBV18	TGTGCCAGCTCACACGGGACAGCGACCCACCAAGAGACCCAGTACTTC	CASSHGTATHQETQYF
TRBJ2-7	TRBD1	-	TRBV19	TGTGCCAGTAGTATCGGACAGGGCAGCTCCTACGAGCAGTACTTC	CASSIGQGSSYEQYF